The rows below give T cell receptor beta chains drawn from one sample of a study of OX40 agonist ivuxolimab in advanced cancers. The method was immunoSEQ multiplex PCR; TCRdb's version includes in-frame clones alone and lacks a portion of them. Found here are 80,000 to 100,000 clones, approximately 90% of them singletons; the top ten hold 0.75% to 0.95%. The sequencing used CD4+ or CD8+ T cells sorted from blood, collected in a trial of the OX40 agonist ivuxolimab. All receptors derive from an adult with an advanced solid tumor such as melanoma, head and neck, liver or kidney cancer. Both conserved end residues are part of each CDR3. The D gene is left open where the match is weak. The size field is filled for only some rows; it gives once, few, many or a size class.

>.|TRBV28|TRBJ2-1|.
TGTGCCAGCAGTTTGTCGGGCCCAGTGGACAATGAGCAGTTCTTC
CASSLSGPVDNEQFF
>few|TRBV6-1|TRBJ1-6|.
TGTGCCAGCAGTGAACAGGTCGGTCCTAATTCACCCCTCCACTTT
CASSEQVGPNSPLHF
>.|TRBV7-9|TRBJ2-1|.
TGTGCCAGCACCACAAACCAACAGGGCAGTGAGCAGTTCTTC
CASTTNQQGSEQFF
>.|TRBV27|TRBJ1-2|.
TGTGCCAGCAGTTTAATAGGAGGGGGAGGTGGCTACACCTTC
CASSLIGGGGGYTF
>.|TRBV25-1|TRBJ1-5|.
TGTGCCAGCAGTGATGGGACACATATTAATCAGCCCCAGCATTTT
CASSDGTHINQPQHF
>.|TRBV2|TRBJ2-1|.
TGTGCCAGCAGTGGGAGCGGAAGAGACAATGAGCAGTTCTTC
CASSGSGRDNEQFF
>.|TRBV5-1|TRBJ2-1|TRBD1
TGCGCCAGCAGCTCGTGGGGACAGGGAGGCAATGAGCAGTTCTTC
CASSSWGQGGNEQFF
>.|TRBV19|TRBJ1-1|.
TGTGCCAGTAGCGAGGGACTTACCTTGAACACTGAAGCTTTCTTT
CASSEGLTLNTEAFF
>.|TRBV21-1|TRBJ2-2|.
TGTGCCAGCAGCAAAGGAAACCCCTCAGCCAGAAGGAGCACCGGGGAGCTGTTTTTT
CASSKGNPSARRSTGELFF
>.|TRBV6-5|TRBJ2-1|TRBD2
TGTGCCAGCAGTTCCAGCGGGGGGACTTACAATGAGCAGTTCTTC
CASSSSGGTYNEQFF
>.|TRBV6-5|TRBJ1-1|.
TGTGCCAGCTGTAAAGGGACCCTCACTGAAGCTTTCTTT
CASCKGTLTEAFF
>once|TRBV5-6|TRBJ1-1|.
TGTGCCAGCAGCTGGGCGGGGACAAGGGGTAGGACTGAAGCTTTCTTT
CASSWAGTRGRTEAFF
>.|TRBV7-2|TRBJ1-4|.
TGTGCCAGCAGCCAAAGGGAGGGTGAAAAACTGTTTTTT
CASSQREGEKLFF
>.|TRBV6-1|TRBJ1-5|TRBD1
TGTGCCAGCAGCCCGACAGGGCTCGATCAGCCCCAGCATTTT
CASSPTGLDQPQHF
>.|TRBV27|TRBJ1-5|TRBD1
TGTGCCAGCCGTCTCACCGGGACAGATAGCAATCAGCCCCAGCATTTT
CASRLTGTDSNQPQHF
>.|TRBV19|TRBJ1-1|.
TGTGCCAGTAGTAAGAGGGTTGGGGACACTGAAGCTTTCTTT
CASSKRVGDTEAFF
>.|TRBV2|TRBJ2-7|TRBD2
TGTGCCAGCAGGCCCACGGGGGGATACGAGCAGTACTTC
CASRPTGGYEQYF
>once|TRBV28|TRBJ2-7|TRBD2
TGTGCCAGCAGCCCCGGGAGGACCAGCGAGCAGTACTTC
CASSPGRTSEQYF
>once|TRBV2|TRBJ2-7|.
TGTGCCAGCAGTGATCAGGGAAGCTCCTACGAGCAGTACTTC
CASSDQGSSYEQYF
>.|TRBV29-1|TRBJ2-2|.
TGCAGCGTTGAAACGTCCTGGGCCGGGGAGCTGTTTTTT
CSVETSWAGELFF
>.|TRBV18|TRBJ1-1|.
TGTGCCAGCGCTTTGACAGGGAACACTGAAGCTTTCTTT
CASALTGNTEAFF
>.|TRBV6-1|TRBJ1-4|TRBD1
TGTGCCAGCAGTGGAGGACAGGGTGCTAATGAAAAACTGTTTTTT
CASSGGQGANEKLFF
>.|TRBV7-2|TRBJ1-3|.
TGTGCCAGCAGTTCTTGGGGGAGAGGAAACACCATATATTTT
CASSSWGRGNTIYF
>.|TRBV6-6|TRBJ1-3|.
TGTGCCAGCAGTTCCCCGGGAAACACCATATATTTT
CASSSPGNTIYF
>.|TRBV4-2|TRBJ2-1|.
TGTGCCAGCAGCCAAGGTTACGCGGGACGCTACAATGAGCAGTTCTTC
CASSQGYAGRYNEQFF
>.|TRBV6-1|TRBJ2-1|TRBD2
TGTGCCAGCACCCCGTTGTCTAGCGGGGGCGCTGAGCAGTTCTTC
CASTPLSSGGAEQFF
>.|TRBV7-8|TRBJ1-4|TRBD1
TGTGCCAGCAGCTCCCCTGGGACAGGCTCCCCCGAAAAACTGTTTTTT
CASSSPGTGSPEKLFF
>once|TRBV27|TRBJ2-3|.
TGTGCCAGCAGGACAGGACTAAACACAGATACGCAGTATTTT
CASRTGLNTDTQYF
>.|TRBV7-2|TRBJ2-1|TRBD2
TGTGCCAGCAGTCTTGCGGGGACTAGCGGGACCCTATACAATGAGCAGTTCTTC
CASSLAGTSGTLYNEQFF
>once|TRBV5-1|TRBJ1-3|.
TGCGCCAGCAGCCCGGGGGCTGGAAACACCATATATTTT
CASSPGAGNTIYF
>.|TRBV11-3|TRBJ1-5|TRBD1
TGTGCCAGCAGCTTGAGAGGACAGGGTCTCAATCAGCCCCAGCATTTT
CASSLRGQGLNQPQHF
>.|TRBV5-4|TRBJ2-3|.
TGTGCCAGCAGCCAAGACAGGGAGGGGGCGACAGATACGCAGTATTTT
CASSQDREGATDTQYF
>.|TRBV27|TRBJ2-7|.
TGTGCCAGCAGGAGGGACGGCGAAAGAAGGCAGTACTTC
CASRRDGERRQYF